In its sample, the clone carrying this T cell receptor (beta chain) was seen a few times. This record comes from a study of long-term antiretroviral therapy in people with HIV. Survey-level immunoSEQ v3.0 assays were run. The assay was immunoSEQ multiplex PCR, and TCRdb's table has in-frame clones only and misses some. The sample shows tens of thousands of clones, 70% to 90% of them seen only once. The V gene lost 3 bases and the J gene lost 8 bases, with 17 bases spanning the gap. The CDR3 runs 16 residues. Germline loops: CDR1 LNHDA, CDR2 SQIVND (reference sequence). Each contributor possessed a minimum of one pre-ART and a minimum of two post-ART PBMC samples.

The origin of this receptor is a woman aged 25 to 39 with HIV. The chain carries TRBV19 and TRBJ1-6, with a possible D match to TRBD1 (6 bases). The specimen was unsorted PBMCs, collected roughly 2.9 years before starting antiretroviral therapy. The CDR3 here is CASSIHSQGLHSPLHF. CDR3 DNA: TGTGCCAGTAGTATCCATTCTCAGGGGTTACATTCACCCCTCCACTTT.